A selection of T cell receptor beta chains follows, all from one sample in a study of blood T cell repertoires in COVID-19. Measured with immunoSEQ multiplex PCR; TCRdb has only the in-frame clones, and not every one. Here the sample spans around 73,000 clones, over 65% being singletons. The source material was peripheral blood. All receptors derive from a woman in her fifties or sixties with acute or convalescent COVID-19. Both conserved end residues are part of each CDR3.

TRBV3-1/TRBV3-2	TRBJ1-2	CASSHKTGKTGGYTF
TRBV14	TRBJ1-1	CASSHSMNTEAFF
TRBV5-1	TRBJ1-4	CASHRGSNEKLFF
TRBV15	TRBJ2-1	CATSRGDSNEQFF
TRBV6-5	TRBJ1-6	CASSYTGQGTSLHF
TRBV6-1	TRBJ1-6	CASSESPGGQGSPLHF
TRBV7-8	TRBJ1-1	CASSPQGRDAEAFF
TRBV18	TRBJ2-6	CASSPPRIVGTEENSGANVLTF
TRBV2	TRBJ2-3	CASSFGLAGSGDTQYF
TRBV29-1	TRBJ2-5	CSVVPSRGETQYF
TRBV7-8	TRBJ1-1	CASSTGQGLNTEAFF
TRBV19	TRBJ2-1	CASSIDRGAYNEQFF
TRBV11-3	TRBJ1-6	CASSLDHSSPLHF
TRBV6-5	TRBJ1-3	CASSYSGQRNTIYF
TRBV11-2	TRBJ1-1	CASSLVGGNTEAFF
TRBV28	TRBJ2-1	CATGTSVNNEQFF
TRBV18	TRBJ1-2	CASSLTGGSNGYTF
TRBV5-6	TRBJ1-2	CASSPDRGLYGYTF
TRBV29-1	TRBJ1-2	CSVGQGSKYGYTF
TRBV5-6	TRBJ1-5	CASSGDRGNQPQHF
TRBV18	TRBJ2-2	CASSPGQGTGELFF
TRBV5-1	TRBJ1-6	CASSIRTGNNSPLHF
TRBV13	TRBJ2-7	CASSLGLWTTYEQYF
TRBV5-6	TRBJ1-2	CASSLDGGYGYTF
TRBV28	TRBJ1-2	CASRLGRNYGYTF
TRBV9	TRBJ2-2	CASSARQGSTGELFF
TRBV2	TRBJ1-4	CASGAGGNEKLFF
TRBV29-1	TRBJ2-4	CSVGLFGAHIQYF
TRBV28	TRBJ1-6	CAAGADSNSPLHF
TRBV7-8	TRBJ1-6	CASSSRGLFGSPLHF
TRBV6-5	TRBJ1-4	CASSYGPGGGNEKLFF
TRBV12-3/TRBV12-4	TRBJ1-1	CASSLGSGTEAFF
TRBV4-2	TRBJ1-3	CASSKGGVRGAGNTIYF
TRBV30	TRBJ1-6	CAWDLGQGDNSPLHF
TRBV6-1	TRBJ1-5	CASSDRQGYNQPQHF
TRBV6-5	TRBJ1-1	CASSYRSRGNTEAFF
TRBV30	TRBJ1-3	CAWKGWRGTGNTIYF
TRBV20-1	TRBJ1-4	CSASYGVEKLFF
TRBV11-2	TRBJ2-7	CASSLLAGEQYF
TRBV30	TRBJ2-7	CAWSLSYEQYF
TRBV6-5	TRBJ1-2	CASSYRDKNYGYTF
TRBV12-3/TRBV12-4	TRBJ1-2	CASSFPGVRGYTF
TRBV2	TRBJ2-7	CASGTAATYEQYF
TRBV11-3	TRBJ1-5	CASSLAWRASNQPQHF
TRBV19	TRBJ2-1	CASSIGASGGAYNEQFF
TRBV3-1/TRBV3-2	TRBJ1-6	CASSQDLPEHSYNSPLHF
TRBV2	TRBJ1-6	CASNTRQGADSPLHF
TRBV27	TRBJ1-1	CASSSSLSLGAFF
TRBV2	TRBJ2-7	CASSVQRVEQYF
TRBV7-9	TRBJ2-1	CASSLGAKPAYNEQFF
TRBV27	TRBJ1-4	CASSSNRVNNEKLFF